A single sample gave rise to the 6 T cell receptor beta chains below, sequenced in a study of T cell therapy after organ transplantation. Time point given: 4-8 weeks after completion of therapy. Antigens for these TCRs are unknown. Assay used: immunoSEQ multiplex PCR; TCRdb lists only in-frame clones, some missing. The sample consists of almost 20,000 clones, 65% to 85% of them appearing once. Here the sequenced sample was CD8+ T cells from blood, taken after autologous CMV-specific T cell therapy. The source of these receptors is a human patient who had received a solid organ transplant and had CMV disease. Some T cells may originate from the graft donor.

As DNA, the CDR3 is TGTGCCAGCAGTTCGCGGGGTCTCGAGACCCAGTACTTC. Its protein is CASSSRGLETQYF. The V gene is TRBV27, the J gene TRBJ2-5; tentative D call: TRBD2 (6 bases). V dropped 4 bases and J dropped 5 bases, with 11 bases sitting between them. Germline V gives CDR1 MNHEY, CDR2 SMNVEV (reference sequence). This CDR3 contains 13 residues.

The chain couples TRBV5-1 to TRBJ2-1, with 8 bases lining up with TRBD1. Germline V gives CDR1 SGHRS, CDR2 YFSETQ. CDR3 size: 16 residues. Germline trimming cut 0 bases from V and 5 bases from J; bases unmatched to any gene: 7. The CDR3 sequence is CASSLGAGGQNNEQFF. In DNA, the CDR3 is TGCGCCAGCAGCTTGGGAGCAGGGGGCCAGAACAATGAGCAGTTCTTC.

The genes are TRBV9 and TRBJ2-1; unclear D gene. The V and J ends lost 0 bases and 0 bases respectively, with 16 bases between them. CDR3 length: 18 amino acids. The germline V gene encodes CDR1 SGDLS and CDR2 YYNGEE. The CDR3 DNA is TGTGCCAGCAGCGTAGTTCCGGACGGGTGGAGCTCCTACAATGAGCAGTTCTTC. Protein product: CASSVVPDGWSSYNEQFF.

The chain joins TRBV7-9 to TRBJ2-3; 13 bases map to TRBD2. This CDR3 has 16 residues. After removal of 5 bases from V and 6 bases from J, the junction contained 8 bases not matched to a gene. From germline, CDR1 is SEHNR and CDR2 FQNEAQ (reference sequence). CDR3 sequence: CASSLTSGRASDTQYF. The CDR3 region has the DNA TGTGCCAGCAGCCTTACTAGCGGGAGGGCCTCGGATACGCAGTATTTT. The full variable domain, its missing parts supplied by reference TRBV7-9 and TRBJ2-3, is DTGVSQNPRHKITKRGQNVTFRCDPISEHNRLYWYRQTLGQGPEFLTYFQNEAQLEKSRLLSDRFSAERPKGSFSTLEIQRTEQGDSAMYLCASSLTSGRASDTQYFGPGTRLTVL.

The CDR3 region has the DNA TGTGCCAGCAGCCAAGAGGCAGGGTTCGACTACGAGCAGTACTTC. It codes for CASSQEAGFDYEQYF. The chain uses TRBV4-2 and TRBJ2-7; tentative D call: TRBD1 (5 bases). The CDR3 is made up of 15 amino acids. With 0 bases removed from V and 3 bases from J, the gap between germline ends came to 12 bases. Germline CDR1 LGHNA, CDR2 YNFKEQ.

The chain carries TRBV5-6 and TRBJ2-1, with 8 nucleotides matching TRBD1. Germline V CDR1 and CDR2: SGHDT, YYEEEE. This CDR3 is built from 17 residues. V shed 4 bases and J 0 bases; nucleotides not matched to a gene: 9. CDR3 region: CASSGRTGRGSYNEQFF. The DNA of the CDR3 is TGTGCCAGCAGCGGACGGACAGGGCGGGGCTCCTACAATGAGCAGTTCTTC.